This entry is about one T cell receptor (beta chain). Looked up from germline, CDR1 is KGHSH and CDR2 is LQKENI. The CDR3 has 15 residues. This sample is drawn from a study of monozygotic twins with inflammatory bowel disease. TCRdb re-called the 5' RACE reads and shows each CDR3 protein once, DNA omitted. The repertoire table contains just over 300,000 distinct CDR3 sequences. The origin of this receptor is a human donor with ulcerative colitis or Crohn's disease, or a healthy co-twin of an affected twin (not recorded which). Source material: blood. This chain uses TRBV18 with TRBJ2-5; as DNA is missing, the TRBD2 call by TCRdb cannot be tested. The CDR3 loop is CASSPRTSGKETQYF.